This T cell receptor beta chain was obtained from a study of human T cells and chemical hapten exposure. This clonotype was seen repeatedly, ten times or more. The V gene's germline CDR1 is SGHRS and CDR2 YFSETQ. This CDR3 spans 16 amino acids. V was clipped by 4 bases and J by 3 bases; unmatched bases: 10. Time point meaning: patch test 1, 2 weeks after DPC sensitization. Treatment indicated: therapeutic diphenylcyclopropenone sensitization with weekly scalp DPC. Extraction of total RNA was performed on unfractionated whole blood. MiXCR, run by TCRdb on the RACE reads, gives a single entry per CDR3 protein. The profile shows about 37,000 distinct CDR3 sequences, over 5.5% of them singletons.

V is TRBV5-1 and J is TRBJ2-3; the match to TRBD2 covers 8 bases. The specimen comprised whole blood, sampled in connection with sensitization to the hapten diphenylcyclopropenone (DPC). This TCR came from a woman aged 25 to 39 with alopecia areata. Some clones in this sample may be carry-over from other donors' samples. The CDR3 protein is CASSPKAGVSTDTQYF. The CDR3 region has the DNA TGCGCCAGCAGCCCCAAAGCGGGGGTTAGTACAGATACGCAGTATTTT. Full variable domain (outside the CDR3, taken from reference TRBV5-1 and TRBJ2-3): KAGVTQTPRYLIKTRGQQVTLSCSPISGHRSVSWYQQTPGQGLQFLFEYFSETQRNKGNFPGRFSGRQFSNSRSEMNVSTLELGDSALYLCASSPKAGVSTDTQYFGPGTRLTVL.